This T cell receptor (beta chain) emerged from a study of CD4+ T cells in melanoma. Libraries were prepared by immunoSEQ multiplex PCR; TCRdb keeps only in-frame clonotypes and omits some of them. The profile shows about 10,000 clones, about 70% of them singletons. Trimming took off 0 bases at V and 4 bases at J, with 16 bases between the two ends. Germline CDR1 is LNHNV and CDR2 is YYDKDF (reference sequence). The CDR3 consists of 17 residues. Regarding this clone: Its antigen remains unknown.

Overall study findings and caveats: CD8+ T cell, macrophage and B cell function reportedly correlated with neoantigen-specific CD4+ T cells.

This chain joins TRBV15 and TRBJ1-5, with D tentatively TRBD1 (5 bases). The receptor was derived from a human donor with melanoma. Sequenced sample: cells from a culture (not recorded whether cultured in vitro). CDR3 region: CATSRDLAGTKNQPQHF. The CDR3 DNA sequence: TGTGCCACCAGCAGAGATCTAGCGGGGACTAAAAATCAGCCCCAGCATTTT. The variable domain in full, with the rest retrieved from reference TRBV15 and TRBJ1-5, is DAMVIQNPRYQVTQFGKPVTLSCSQTLNHNVMYWYQQKSSQAPKLLFHYYDKDFNNEADTPDNFQSRRPNTSFCFLDIRSPGLGDTAMYLCATSRDLAGTKNQPQHFGDGTRLSIL.